Reported below is one T cell receptor (beta chain). Its target is unknown. In germline, CDR1 is SEHNR, CDR2 FQNEAQ (reference sequence). The CDR3 is 14 residues long. Trimming took 1 base from V and 4 from J, leaving 10 bases between them. The data belong to a study of CD8 T cells in ankylosing spondylitis. Quantitative molecular-barcoded 5'-RACE generated the TCR beta libraries. MiXCR was run by TCRdb on the 5' RACE reads, yielding one entry per CDR3 protein. The sample carries 700,000 or so distinct CDR3 sequences, around 20% recorded once. The study, taken as a whole, reports: In ankylosing spondylitis blood, a motif of fewer than 10 highly homologous TCR beta variants appeared characteristic. The study looked at matched synovial fluid samples from ankylosing spondylitis patients. Disease-linked clones were reported to be significantly enriched there. Earlier authors reported some of these motif variants in reactive arthritis synovial fluid and blood. Relatively scarce in peripheral blood, disease-linked clones were CD8+.

The TCR was taken from a male donor with ankylosing spondylitis. This sequence joins TRBV7-9 and TRBJ1-2; no clear D. The specimen was blood, either unsorted or a sorted T cell fraction (not recorded which). CDR3 loop: CASSLGGQSYGYTF. CDR3 bases: TGTGCCAGCAGCTTAGGGGGTCAGTCCTATGGCTACACCTTC.